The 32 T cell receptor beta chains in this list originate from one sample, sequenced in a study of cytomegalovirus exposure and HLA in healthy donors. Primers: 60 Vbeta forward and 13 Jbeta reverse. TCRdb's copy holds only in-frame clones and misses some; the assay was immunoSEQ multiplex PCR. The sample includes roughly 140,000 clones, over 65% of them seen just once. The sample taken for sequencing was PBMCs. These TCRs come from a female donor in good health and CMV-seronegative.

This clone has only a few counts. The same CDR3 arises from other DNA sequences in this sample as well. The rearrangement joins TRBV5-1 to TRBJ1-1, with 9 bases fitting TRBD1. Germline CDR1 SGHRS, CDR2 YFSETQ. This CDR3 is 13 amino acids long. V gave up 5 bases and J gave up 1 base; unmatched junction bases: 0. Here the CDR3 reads CASRTGGNTEAFF. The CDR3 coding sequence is TGCGCCAGCAGGACAGGGGGGAACACTGAAGCTTTCTTT.

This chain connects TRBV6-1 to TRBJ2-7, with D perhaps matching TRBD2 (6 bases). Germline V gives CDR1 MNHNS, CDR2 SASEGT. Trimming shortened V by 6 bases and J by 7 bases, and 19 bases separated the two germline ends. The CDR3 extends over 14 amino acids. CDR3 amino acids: CASRGGRVTGEQYF. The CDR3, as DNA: TGTGCCAGCAGGGGAGGCAGGGTGACGGGAGAGCAGTACTTC.

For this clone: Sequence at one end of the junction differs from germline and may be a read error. Here the CDR3 reads CASSEGALQGIYGYPF. The CDR3 DNA reads TGTGCCAGCAGTGAAGGCGCTTTACAGGGGATATATGGCTACCCCTTC. The chain is built from TRBV2 and TRBJ1-2; 7 bases align to TRBD1. The CDR3 is 16 residues long. Germline CDR1 is SNHLY and CDR2 is FYNNEI.

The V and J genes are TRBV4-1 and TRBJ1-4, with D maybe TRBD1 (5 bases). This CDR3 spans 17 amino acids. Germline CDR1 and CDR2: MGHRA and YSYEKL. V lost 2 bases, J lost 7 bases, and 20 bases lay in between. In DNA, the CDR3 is TGCGCCAGCAGCCAACAACCTGGGGGAGGATCGGGTGAAAAACTGTTTTTT. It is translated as CASSQQPGGGSGEKLFF.

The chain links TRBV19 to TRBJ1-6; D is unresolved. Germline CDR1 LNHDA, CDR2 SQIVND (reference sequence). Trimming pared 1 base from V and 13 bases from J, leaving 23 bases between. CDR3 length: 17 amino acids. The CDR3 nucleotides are TGTGCCAGTAGTATAGTGGCACAGCCTCTCCTGTCTGATCCCCTCCACTTT. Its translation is CASSIVAQPLLSDPLHF. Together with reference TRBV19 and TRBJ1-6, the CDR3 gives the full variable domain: DGGITQSPKYLFRKEGQNVTLSCEQNLNHDAMYWYRQDPGQGLRLIYYSQIVNDFQKGDIAEGYSVSREKKESFPLTVTSAQKNPTAFYLCASSIVAQPLLSDPLHFGNGTRLTVT.

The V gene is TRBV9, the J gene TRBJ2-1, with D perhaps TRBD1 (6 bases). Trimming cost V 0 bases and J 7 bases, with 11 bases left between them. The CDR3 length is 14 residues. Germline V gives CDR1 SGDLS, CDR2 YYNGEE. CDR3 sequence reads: CASSVAGHVNEQFF. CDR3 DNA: TGTGCCAGCAGCGTAGCGGGACATGTGAATGAGCAGTTCTTC.

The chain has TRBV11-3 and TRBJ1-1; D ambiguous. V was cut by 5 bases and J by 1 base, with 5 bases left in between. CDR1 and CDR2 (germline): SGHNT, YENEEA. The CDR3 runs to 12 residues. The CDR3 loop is CASSHGNTEAFF. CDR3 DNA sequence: TGTGCCAGCAGCCACGGGAACACTGAAGCTTTCTTT. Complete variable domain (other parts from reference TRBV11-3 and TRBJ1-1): EAGVVQSPRYKIIEKKQPVAFWCNPISGHNTLYWYLQNLGQGPELLIRYENEEAVDDSQLPKDRFSAERLKGVDSTLKIQPAELGDSAVYLCASSHGNTEAFFGQGTRLTVV.

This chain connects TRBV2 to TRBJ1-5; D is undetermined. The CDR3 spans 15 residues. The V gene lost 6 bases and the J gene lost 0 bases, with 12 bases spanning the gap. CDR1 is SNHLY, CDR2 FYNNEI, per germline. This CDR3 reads CASSSGYYSNQPQHF. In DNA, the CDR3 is TGTGCCAGCAGCTCCGGGTACTATAGCAATCAGCCCCAGCATTTT. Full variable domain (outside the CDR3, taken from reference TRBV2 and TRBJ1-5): EPEVTQTPSHQVTQMGQEVILRCVPISNHLYFYWYRQILGQKVEFLVSFYNNEISEKSEIFDDQFSVERPDGSNFTLKIRSTKLEDSAMYFCASSSGYYSNQPQHFGDGTRLSIL.

The DNA of the CDR3 is TGTGCCAGCAGTTTATGGGCAGGGCTGGGCAATCAGCCCCAGCATTTT. Translation: CASSLWAGLGNQPQHF. V is TRBV28 and J is TRBJ1-5; a weak D match, TRBD1 (5 bases). This CDR3 is 16 amino acids long. Trimming removed 0 bases from V and 2 bases from J, with 11 bases in between. The germline V gene has CDR1 MDHEN and CDR2 SYDVKM.

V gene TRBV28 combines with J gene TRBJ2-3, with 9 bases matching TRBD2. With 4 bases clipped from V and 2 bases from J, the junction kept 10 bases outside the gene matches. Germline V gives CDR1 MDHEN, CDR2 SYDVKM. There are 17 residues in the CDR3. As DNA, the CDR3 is TGTGCCAGCAGTTCCCCGGGGCTAGCGGGGTCCACAGATACGCAGTATTTT. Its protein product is CASSSPGLAGSTDTQYF.

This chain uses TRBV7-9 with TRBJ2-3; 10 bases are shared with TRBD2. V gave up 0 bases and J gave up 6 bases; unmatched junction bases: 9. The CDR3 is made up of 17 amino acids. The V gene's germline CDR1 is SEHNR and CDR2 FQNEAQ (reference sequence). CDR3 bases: TGTGCCAGCAGCTTAGCGTCTGAGCGGGGGGGGTCGGATACGCAGTATTTT. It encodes CASSLASERGGSDTQYF.

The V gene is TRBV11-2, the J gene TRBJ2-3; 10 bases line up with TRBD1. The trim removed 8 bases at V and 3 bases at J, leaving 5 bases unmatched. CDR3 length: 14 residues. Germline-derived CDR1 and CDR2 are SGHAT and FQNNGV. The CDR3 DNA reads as TGTGCCAGCTCTAGGGACAGGGGAACAGATACGCAGTATTTT. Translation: CASSRDRGTDTQYF.

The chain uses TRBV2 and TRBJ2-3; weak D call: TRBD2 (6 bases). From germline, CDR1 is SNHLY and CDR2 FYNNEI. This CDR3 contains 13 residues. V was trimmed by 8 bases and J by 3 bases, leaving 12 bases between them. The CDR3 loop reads CASGAAGTDTQYF. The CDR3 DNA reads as TGTGCCAGCGGGGCGGCGGGGACAGATACGCAGTATTTT. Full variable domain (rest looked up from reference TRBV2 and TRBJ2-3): EPEVTQTPSHQVTQMGQEVILRCVPISNHLYFYWYRQILGQKVEFLVSFYNNEISEKSEIFDDQFSVERPDGSNFTLKIRSTKLEDSAMYFCASGAAGTDTQYFGPGTRLTVL.

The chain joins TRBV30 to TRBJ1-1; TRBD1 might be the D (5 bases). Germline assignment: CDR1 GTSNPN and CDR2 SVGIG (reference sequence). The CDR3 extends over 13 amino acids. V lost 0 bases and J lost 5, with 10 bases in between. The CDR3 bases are TGTGCCTGGAGTGTACCTCCAGGGACTGAAGCTTTCTTT. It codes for CAWSVPPGTEAFF.

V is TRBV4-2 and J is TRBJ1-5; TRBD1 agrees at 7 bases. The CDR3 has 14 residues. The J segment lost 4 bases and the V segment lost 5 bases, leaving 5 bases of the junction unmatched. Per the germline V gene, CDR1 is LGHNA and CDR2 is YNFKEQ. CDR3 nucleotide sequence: TGTGCCAGCAGCAGAACAGGGGTAAATCAGCCCCAGCATTTT. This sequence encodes CASSRTGVNQPQHF.

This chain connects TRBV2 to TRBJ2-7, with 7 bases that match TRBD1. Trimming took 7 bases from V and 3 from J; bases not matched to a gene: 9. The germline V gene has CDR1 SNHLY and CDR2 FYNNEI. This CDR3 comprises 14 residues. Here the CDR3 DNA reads TGTGCCAGCAAACCAGGTACAGGGGACTACGAGCAGTACTTC. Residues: CASKPGTGDYEQYF.

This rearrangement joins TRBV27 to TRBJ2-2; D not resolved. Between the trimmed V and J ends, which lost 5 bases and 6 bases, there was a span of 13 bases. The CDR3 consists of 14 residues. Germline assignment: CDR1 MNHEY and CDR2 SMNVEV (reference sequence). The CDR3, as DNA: TGTGCCAGCAGTCTCTTCAGTATGGCCGGGGAGCTGTTTTTT. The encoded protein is CASSLFSMAGELFF.

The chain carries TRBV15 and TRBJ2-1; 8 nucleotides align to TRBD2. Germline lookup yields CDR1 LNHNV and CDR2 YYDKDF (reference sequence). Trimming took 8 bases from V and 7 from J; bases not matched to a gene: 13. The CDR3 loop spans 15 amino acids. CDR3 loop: CATGSGGEGLNEQFF. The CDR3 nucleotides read TGTGCCACCGGGTCGGGAGGGGAAGGTTTAAATGAGCAGTTCTTC.

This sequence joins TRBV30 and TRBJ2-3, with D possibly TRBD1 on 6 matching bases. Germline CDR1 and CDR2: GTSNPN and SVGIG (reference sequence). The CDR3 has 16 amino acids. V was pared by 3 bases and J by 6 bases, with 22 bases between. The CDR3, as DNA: TGTGCCTGGAGGACCCGACAGGCCTTGTTCAAGGATACGCAGTATTTT. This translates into CAWRTRQALFKDTQYF.

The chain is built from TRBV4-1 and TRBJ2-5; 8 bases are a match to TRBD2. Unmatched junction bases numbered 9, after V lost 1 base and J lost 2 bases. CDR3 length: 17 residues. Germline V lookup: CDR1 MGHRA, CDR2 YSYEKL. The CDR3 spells CASSQATRGGGQETQYF. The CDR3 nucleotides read TGCGCCAGCAGCCAAGCGACACGCGGCGGGGGGCAAGAGACCCAGTACTTC.

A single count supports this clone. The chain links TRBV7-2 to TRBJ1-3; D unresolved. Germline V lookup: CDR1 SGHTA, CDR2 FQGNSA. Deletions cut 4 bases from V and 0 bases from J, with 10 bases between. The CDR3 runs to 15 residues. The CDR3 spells CASSSQPVSGNTIYF. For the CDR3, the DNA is TGTGCCAGCAGCTCCCAACCGGTCTCTGGAAACACCATATATTTT.

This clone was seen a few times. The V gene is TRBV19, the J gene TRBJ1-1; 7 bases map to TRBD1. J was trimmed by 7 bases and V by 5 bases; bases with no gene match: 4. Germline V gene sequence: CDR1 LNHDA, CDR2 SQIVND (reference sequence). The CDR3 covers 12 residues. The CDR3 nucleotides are TGTGCCAGTAGTCCCTGGACAGGTGAAGCTTTCTTT. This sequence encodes CASSPWTGEAFF.

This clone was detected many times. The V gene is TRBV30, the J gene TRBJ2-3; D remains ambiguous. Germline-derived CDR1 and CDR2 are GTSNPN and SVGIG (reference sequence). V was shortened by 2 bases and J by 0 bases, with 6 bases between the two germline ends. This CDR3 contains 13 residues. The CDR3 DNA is TGTGCCTGGAGTCGTGGCAGCACAGATACGCAGTATTTT. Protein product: CAWSRGSTDTQYF.

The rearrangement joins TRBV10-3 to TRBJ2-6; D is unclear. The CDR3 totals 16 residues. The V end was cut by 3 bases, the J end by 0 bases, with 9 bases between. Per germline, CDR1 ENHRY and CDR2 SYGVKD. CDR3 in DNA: TGTGCCATCAGTGAACGCGGATTCTCTGGGGCCAACGTCCTGACTTTC. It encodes CAISERGFSGANVLTF.

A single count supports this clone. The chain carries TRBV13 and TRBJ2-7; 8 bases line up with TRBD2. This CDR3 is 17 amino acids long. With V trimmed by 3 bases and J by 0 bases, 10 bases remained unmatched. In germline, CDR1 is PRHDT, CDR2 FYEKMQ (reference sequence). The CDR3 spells CASSFGRLASYSYEQYF. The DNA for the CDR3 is TGTGCCAGCAGCTTCGGGCGACTAGCGTCCTACTCCTACGAGCAGTACTTC.

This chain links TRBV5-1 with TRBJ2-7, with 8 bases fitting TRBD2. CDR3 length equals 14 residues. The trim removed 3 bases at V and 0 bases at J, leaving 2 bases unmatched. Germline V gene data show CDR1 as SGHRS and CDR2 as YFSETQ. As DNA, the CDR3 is TGCGCCAGCAGCTATAGCGGGAACTCCTACGAGCAGTACTTC. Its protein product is CASSYSGNSYEQYF.

CDR3 in amino acids: CASSLGGPYEQYF. The CDR3 bases are TGCGCCAGCAGCCTCGGGGGGCCCTACGAGCAGTACTTC. The chain joins TRBV5-1 to TRBJ2-7; D is perhaps TRBD2 (7 bases). Trimming removed 4 bases at V and 2 bases at J, with 10 bases between. CDR1 SGHRS and CDR2 YFSETQ come from the germline V gene. The CDR3 runs to 13 residues.

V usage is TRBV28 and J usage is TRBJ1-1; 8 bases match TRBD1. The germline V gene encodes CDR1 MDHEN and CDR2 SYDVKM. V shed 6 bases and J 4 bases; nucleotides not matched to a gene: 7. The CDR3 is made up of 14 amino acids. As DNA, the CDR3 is TGTGCCAGCAGATACAGGGGGATTTTCACTGAAGCTTTCTTT. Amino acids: CASRYRGIFTEAFF.

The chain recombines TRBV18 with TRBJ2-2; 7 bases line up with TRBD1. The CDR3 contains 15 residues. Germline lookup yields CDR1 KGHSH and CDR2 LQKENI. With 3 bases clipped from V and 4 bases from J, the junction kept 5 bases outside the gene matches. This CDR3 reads CASSPSTGATGELFF. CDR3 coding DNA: TGTGCCAGCTCACCCTCCACAGGGGCCACCGGGGAGCTGTTTTTT.

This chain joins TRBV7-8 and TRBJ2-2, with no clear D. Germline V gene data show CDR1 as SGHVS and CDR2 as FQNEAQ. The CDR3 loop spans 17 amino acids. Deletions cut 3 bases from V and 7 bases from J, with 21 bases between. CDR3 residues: CASSFPNTRTPGGELFF. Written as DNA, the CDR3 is TGTGCCAGCAGCTTCCCAAACACACGAACCCCGGGCGGGGAGCTGTTTTTT.

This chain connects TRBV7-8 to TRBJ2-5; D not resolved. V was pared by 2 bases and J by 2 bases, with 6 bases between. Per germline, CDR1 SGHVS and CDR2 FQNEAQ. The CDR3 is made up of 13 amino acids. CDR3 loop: CASSLYGQETQYF. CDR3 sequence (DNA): TGTGCCAGCAGCTTATACGGGCAAGAGACCCAGTACTTC.

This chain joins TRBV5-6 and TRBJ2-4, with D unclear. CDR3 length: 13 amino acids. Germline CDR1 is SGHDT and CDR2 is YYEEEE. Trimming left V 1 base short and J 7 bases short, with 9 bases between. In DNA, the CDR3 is TGTGCCAGCAGCTTGTCGATGCGGAACATTCAGTACTTC. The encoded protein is CASSLSMRNIQYF.